This is a list of T cell receptor beta chains from one sample in a study of T cells in Graves' hyperthyroidism and ophthalmopathy. TCRdb re-called the multiplex PCR reads with MiXCR, one entry per CDR3 protein. Here the sample spans around 440,000 distinct CDR3 sequences, around 16% being singletons. The sequenced sample was blood. These receptors were taken from a woman younger than 30 with Graves' hyperthyroidism. The CDR3 runs from the conserved cysteine through the conserved F or W. Each record gives: clone size, CDR3 length, V gene, D gene, J gene, CDR3 DNA, CDR3 protein. A D gene is named only where the DNA matches it firmly. A row's size may be missing; if present it is once, few, many or a size class.

once	11	TRBV19	-	TRBJ1-1	TGTGCCAGTAGATTGACAGATGAAGCTTTCTTT	CASRLTDEAFF
many	15	TRBV28	TRBD1	TRBJ1-6	TGTGCCAGCCGATCCCGGGACAGGGATAATTCACCCCTCCACTTT	CASRSRDRDNSPLHF
few	15	TRBV10-3	TRBD1	TRBJ1-4	TGTGCCATCAGTGAGGGGGACAGATTCAATGAAAAACTGTTTTTT	CAISEGDRFNEKLFF
once	15	TRBV6-1	-	TRBJ1-1	TGTGCCAGCACGGCTGGGGGGGCCGAGAACACTGAAGCTTTCTTT	CASTAGGAENTEAFF
-	14	TRBV6-1	TRBD1	TRBJ1-2	TGTGCCAGCAGTTCAGGACAGGTCATGGGTGGCTACACCTTC	CASSSGQVMGGYTF
many	14	TRBV28	TRBD1	TRBJ2-1	TGTGCCAGCCGGGACAGGGGGATGATTGGTGAGCAGTTCTTC	CASRDRGMIGEQFF
few	14	TRBV12-3/TRBV12-4	-	TRBJ1-2	TGTGCCAGCACCACTACAGGGTTAAGCTATGGCTACACCTTC	CASTTTGLSYGYTF
many	13	TRBV20-1	-	TRBJ1-3	TGCAGTGCCAGTGGGGAGGCTGGAAACACCATATATTTT	CSASGEAGNTIYF
many	13	TRBV11-2	-	TRBJ1-1	TGTGCCAGCGCTGCCAGAACGAACACTGAAGCTTTCTTT	CASAARTNTEAFF
many	18	TRBV7-6	-	TRBJ2-1	TGTGCCAGCAGCTTATCGTCGGCCGAGGGTGTTTACTACAATGAGCAGTTCTTC	CASSLSSAEGVYYNEQFF
many	14	TRBV11-2	-	TRBJ1-2	TGTGCCAGCAGCTTAGATGGTCCAGGGGATAGCTACACCTTC	CASSLDGPGDSYTF
-	15	TRBV29-1	-	TRBJ1-3	TGCAGCGTTGAATTAGGGGTCCGCTCTGGAAACACCATATATTTT	CSVELGVRSGNTIYF
few	13	TRBV9	-	TRBJ2-7	TGTGCCAGCAGCGTCAATCCATTGGACGAGCAGTACTTC	CASSVNPLDEQYF
many	14	TRBV27	-	TRBJ2-1	TGTGCCAGCAGTAGAGAGGGACTGCCAAATGAGCAGTTCTTC	CASSREGLPNEQFF
-	16	TRBV4-1	TRBD2	TRBJ2-7	TGCGCCAGCAGCCAAGAATGGCGGGAGGGCCTATACGAGCAGTACTTC	CASSQEWREGLYEQYF
few	14	TRBV20-1	-	TRBJ2-5	TGCAGTGCTAGAGATGGCGGGGCGGGGGAGACCCAGTACTTC	CSARDGGAGETQYF
-	15	TRBV4-1	-	TRBJ2-4	TGCGCCAGCAGCCAACCGACATCTCCCAAAAACATTCAGTACTTC	CASSQPTSPKNIQYF
many	15	TRBV20-1	-	TRBJ1-1	TGCAGTGCCCCCAAGCCGACGGGCGAGAACACTGAAGCTTTCTTT	CSAPKPTGENTEAFF
many	17	TRBV6-2/TRBV6-3	-	TRBJ2-7	TGTGCCAGCAGTCCGTCCCGAATACTAGGACTCTCCTACGAGCAGTACTTC	CASSPSRILGLSYEQYF
-	14	TRBV15	-	TRBJ1-2	TGTGCCACCAGCAGGTTTCAATGGGACTATGGCTACACCTTC	CATSRFQWDYGYTF
-	17	TRBV5-1	TRBD2	TRBJ2-4	TGCGCCAGCAGCTTGGGAGCGGGAGGGAGGGCGAAAAACATTCAGTACTTC	CASSLGAGGRAKNIQYF
-	14	TRBV7-9	TRBD2	TRBJ2-7	TGTGCCAGCAGTTGGGGACTAGCTGGAGGCGAGCAGTACTTC	CASSWGLAGGEQYF
-	15	TRBV25-1	TRBD1	TRBJ2-5	TGTGCCAGCAGTGATTCTACAGGGGTGTCAGAGACCCAGTACTTC	CASSDSTGVSETQYF
-	15	TRBV7-9	-	TRBJ2-7	TGTGCCAGCAGCTGGGGACGGGGATTCACCTACGAGCAGTACTTC	CASSWGRGFTYEQYF
-	20	TRBV7-2	TRBD2	TRBJ2-5	TGTGCCAGCAGCTTAGAGGCGTCTACTAGCGGGGGGGCCTACTGGGAGGCCCAGTACTTC	CASSLEASTSGGAYWEAQYF